Following are 27 T cell receptor beta chains from one sample sequenced in a study of Graves' ophthalmopathy and Graves' hyperthyroidism (dated by TCRdb to 2017 to 2018). The instrument was an Illumina HiSeq 2000. For repertoire sequencing, the TCR beta CDR3 regions were amplified from RNA transcripts. HTBI primers and the Qiagen OneStep RT-PCR kit were used in a first-round RT-PCR, which was followed by a second-round multiplex PCR, size selection and purification. TCRdb cleaned the public reads at Q25 with fastp, built clones with MiXCR and kept in-frame beta chains. Each CDR3 protein appears once, grouped with its most common genes and DNA. This sample gives about 1.2 million distinct CDR3 sequences in total; about 38% of them show up just once. 11% of the sample lies in the top ten. Sequences were obtained from peripheral blood or thyroid tissue (not recorded which). These receptors originate from an adult man with Graves' hyperthyroidism.

This clonotype was recorded many times. This chain uses TRBV7-2 with TRBJ2-7; perhaps TRBD1 as D (6 bases). Per the germline V gene, CDR1 is SGHTA and CDR2 is FQGNSA. Trimming took off 8 bases at V and 3 bases at J, with 8 bases between the two ends. The CDR3 totals 11 residues. CDR3 amino acids: CASGQNYEQYF. The CDR3 coding sequence is TGTGCCAGCGGACAGAACTACGAGCAGTACTTC. The full variable domain, in which reference TRBV7-2 and TRBJ2-7 provide the parts outside the CDR3, is GAGVSQSPSNKVTEKGKDVELRCDPISGHTALYWYRQSLGQGLEFLIYFQGNSAPDKSGLPSDRFSAERTGGSVSTLTIQRTQQEDSAVYLCASGQNYEQYFGPGTRLTVT.

The J gene is TRBJ1-2, the V gene TRBV20-1; TRBD1 is a possible D gene (6 bases). Germline V lookup: CDR1 DFQATT, CDR2 SNEGSKA (reference sequence). V was pared by 3 bases and J by 4 bases, with 21 bases between. The CDR3 is made up of 16 amino acids. The DNA for the CDR3 is TGCAGTGCTAGGGACAGACTAGCGGGAGCTTCCTATGGCTACACCTTC. Its protein product is CSARDRLAGASYGYTF.

As regards this clonotype: This may arise from a read error, as a much more abundant clone is one base away. The chain is built from TRBV9 and TRBJ2-7; tentatively, D is TRBD2 (6 bases). Trimming took 3 bases from V and 3 from J, leaving 16 bases between them. The CDR3 has 15 residues. Per the germline V gene, CDR1 is SGDLS and CDR2 is YYNGEE. The DNA for the CDR3 is TGTGCCAGCAGCGGCGGGAAGGAGGGCCTCTACGAGCAGTACTTC. It translates to CASSGGKEGLYEQYF.

The chain employs TRBV5-4 and TRBJ1-1, with D maybe TRBD1 (6 bases). Per the germline V gene, CDR1 is SGHNT and CDR2 is YYREEE (reference sequence). Deletions cut 4 bases from V and 1 base from J, with 17 bases between. The CDR3 contains 16 residues. The CDR3 sequence is CASSVGRGAGNTEAFF. CDR3 in DNA: TGTGCCAGCAGCGTCGGCAGGGGTGCGGGGAACACTGAAGCTTTCTTT.

The rearrangement joins TRBV19 to TRBJ2-6, with 7 bases lining up with TRBD1. The ends lost 6 bases at V and 1 base at J; junction bases unmatched: 12. This CDR3 is built from 18 residues. The germline gives CDR1 LNHDA, CDR2 SQIVND (reference sequence). This CDR3 is CASRNVGTDLSGANVLTF. CDR3 nucleotides: TGTGCCAGTAGGAACGTCGGGACAGATCTTTCTGGGGCCAACGTCCTGACTTTC.

This clonotype was recorded a few times. The CDR3: CASGGGLGTANQETQYF. In nucleotides, the CDR3 is TGTGCCAGCGGTGGGGGTTTGGGGACAGCTAACCAAGAGACCCAGTACTTC. This chain joins TRBV12-3 or TRBV12-4 and TRBJ2-5; 7 bases match TRBD1. This CDR3 has 17 residues. Germline trimming cut 8 bases from V and 0 bases from J; bases unmatched to any gene: 15.

This rearrangement joins TRBV7-2 to TRBJ1-1; 7 positions match TRBD1. J was trimmed by 4 bases and V by 5 bases; bases with no gene match: 10. The germline CDR1 and CDR2 sequences are SGHTA and FQGNSA. The CDR3 sequence is 15 residues long. The CDR3 here is CASSRTRQGSTEAFF. CDR3 nucleotide sequence: TGTGCCAGCAGCCGGACCCGACAGGGCAGCACTGAAGCTTTCTTT. Complete variable domain (other parts from reference TRBV7-2 and TRBJ1-1): GAGVSQSPSNKVTEKGKDVELRCDPISGHTALYWYRQSLGQGLEFLIYFQGNSAPDKSGLPSDRFSAERTGGSVSTLTIQRTQQEDSAVYLCASSRTRQGSTEAFFGQGTRLTVV.

About this clonotype: This could be a read error, since a much larger clone is one nucleotide away. The chain joins TRBV20-1 to TRBJ2-5; no clear D gene. V lost 1 base to trimming and J lost 5 bases, with 11 bases between them. The V gene's germline CDR1 is DFQATT and CDR2 SNEGSKA (reference sequence). The CDR3 runs 13 residues. CDR3 sequence (DNA): TGCAGTGCTAGAGCCCTGGGGTTGGAGACCCAGTACTTC. Its translation is CSARALGLETQYF.

The chain recombines TRBV10-3 with TRBJ1-5; D is possibly TRBD1 (5 bases). This CDR3 is built from 15 residues. The germline V and J ends were trimmed by 8 bases and 0 bases, with 14 bases remaining between them. Germline V gene lookup returns CDR1 ENHRY and CDR2 SYGVKD. The CDR3 DNA follows: TGTGCCATCGGCAAAGGGACGGATAGCAATCAGCCCCAGCATTTT. It specifies CAIGKGTDSNQPQHF.

The rearrangement uses TRBV5-1 and TRBJ2-5; TRBD1 agrees at 10 bases. V shed 0 bases and J 4 bases; nucleotides not matched to a gene: 12. CDR1 and CDR2 (germline): SGHRS, YFSETQ. This CDR3 has 18 residues. The DNA of the CDR3 is TGCGCCAGCAGCTTGGTTTCCTGGGGACAGGGGAGAGGAGAGACCCAGTACTTC. Its translation is CASSLVSWGQGRGETQYF. Using reference TRBV5-1 and TRBJ2-5 for the parts outside the CDR3, the full variable domain is KAGVTQTPRYLIKTRGQQVTLSCSPISGHRSVSWYQQTPGQGLQFLFEYFSETQRNKGNFPGRFSGRQFSNSRSEMNVSTLELGDSALYLCASSLVSWGQGRGETQYFGPGTRLLVL.

This clonotype appeared a few times. V gene TRBV29-1 combines with J gene TRBJ1-1; D possibly corresponds to TRBD1 (6 bases). From germline, CDR1 is SQVTM and CDR2 ANQGSEA. Trimming took 8 bases from V and 2 from J, leaving 18 bases between them. This CDR3 has 14 amino acids. The chain's CDR3 is CSSKGGGHNTEAFF. As DNA, the CDR3 is TGCAGCTCAAAGGGGGGGGGGCACAACACTGAAGCTTTCTTT.

This clonotype came up a few times. The rearrangement joins TRBV6-5 to TRBJ2-2; TRBD1 is a possible D gene (6 bases). CDR1 is MNHEY, CDR2 SVGAGI, per germline. The CDR3 is 13 amino acids. V lost 10 bases and J 4 bases, leaving 13 bases between the germline ends. The CDR3: CAIEDRSTGELFF. The CDR3 nucleotides read TGTGCCATCGAAGACAGGAGCACCGGGGAGCTGTTTTTT.

The chain recombines TRBV7-3 with TRBJ1-1, with a possible D match to TRBD1 (6 bases). Trimming stripped 7 bases from V and 1 base from J, with 13 bases between. This CDR3 contains 14 residues. The germline CDR1 and CDR2 sequences are SGHTA and FQGTGA. DNA for the CDR3: TGTGCCAGCAAGAGACAGGTAGAGAACACTGAAGCTTTCTTT. It codes for CASKRQVENTEAFF.

In its sample, this clonotype was seen many times. The V gene is TRBV7-9, the J gene TRBJ1-1; D not certain. Germline V lookup: CDR1 SEHNR, CDR2 FQNEAQ (reference sequence). There are 14 residues in the CDR3. V dropped 2 bases and J dropped 1 base, with 8 bases sitting between them. The CDR3 sequence: CASSLWAKNTEAFF. In nucleotides, the CDR3 is TGTGCCAGCAGCTTATGGGCAAAGAACACTGAAGCTTTCTTT.

This clonotype was seen just once. The chain couples TRBV25-1 to TRBJ2-7; 8 bases fit TRBD1. The junction had 24 bases not matched to a gene; V was cut back by 4 bases and J by 1 base. The CDR3 totals 21 residues. Per the germline V gene, CDR1 is MGHDK and CDR2 is SYGVNS. CDR3 loop: CASSARDPDRAKPSFSYEQYF. CDR3 sequence (DNA): TGTGCCAGCAGTGCTAGAGATCCGGACAGGGCTAAGCCTAGCTTTTCCTACGAGCAGTACTTC.

Turning to this clonotype: One end of the junction fails to match germline, which may point to a read error. The chain joins TRBV12-3 or TRBV12-4 to TRBJ2-5; TRBD1 is a possible D gene (6 bases). The CDR3 loop spans 12 amino acids. The chain's CDR3 is CVSSRQQGIQYF. The CDR3 region has the DNA TGTGTCAGCAGTCGACAGCAGGGGATCCAGTACTTC.

This clonotype was recorded a few times. Since a much larger clone is just one base distant, this may be a read error. The V gene is TRBV9, the J gene TRBJ2-2, with unresolved D. CDR3 length: 12 amino acids. From germline, CDR1 is SGDLS and CDR2 YYNGEE. Written as DNA, the CDR3 is TGTGCCAGCGGCGTAGAAGGCGGGGAGCTGTTTTTT. Its translation: CASGVEGGELFF.

This clonotype was picked up many times. V and J are TRBV29-1 and TRBJ2-7; D is unresolved. The length of the CDR3 is 11 residues. In germline, CDR1 is SQVTM, CDR2 ANQGSEA. Trimming took off 4 bases at V and 2 bases at J, with 6 bases between the two ends. The CDR3 region is CSVGRTYEQYF. In nucleotides, the CDR3 is TGCAGCGTTGGGAGAACCTACGAGCAGTACTTC.

In DNA form, the CDR3 reads TGTGCCAGCAGCTTGGTTGCAGGGGAGACCGGGGAGCTGTTTTTT. Its translation is CASSLVAGETGELFF. This chain connects TRBV5-8 to TRBJ2-2, with D maybe TRBD1 (6 bases). Germline assignment: CDR1 SGHTS and CDR2 YDEGEE. The V end was cut by 0 bases, the J end by 5 bases, with 11 bases between. CDR3 size: 15 residues.

In this sample, this clonotype turned up many times. The chain's CDR3 is CASSVVMGLNYEQYF. CDR3 bases: TGTGCCAGCAGCGTAGTGATGGGACTGAACTACGAGCAGTACTTC. The chain carries TRBV7-2 and TRBJ2-7, with D possibly being TRBD2 (6 bases). The CDR3 is 15 amino acids. V was pared by 5 bases and J by 3 bases, with 17 bases between. CDR1 SGHTA and CDR2 FQGNSA come from the germline V gene.

The chain uses TRBV5-1 and TRBJ2-7, with D tentatively TRBD1 (5 bases). V was shortened by 3 bases and J by 5 bases, with 21 bases between the two germline ends. The CDR3 is 16 amino acids. Germline values: CDR1 SGHRS, CDR2 YFSETQ. The CDR3: CASSSKTRDFLNEQYF. The CDR3 DNA reads as TGCGCCAGCAGCTCGAAAACCAGGGATTTTTTGAACGAGCAGTACTTC.

About this clonotype itself: Because the CDR3's place on the DNA is in doubt, the DNA is left out and the CDR3 is given as listed by TCRdb. The chain recombines TRBV2 with TRBJ1-5. Counting both end residues, the CDR3 totals 14 amino acids. CDR1 and CDR2 from the germline V gene are SNHLY and FYNNEI. CDR3 amino acids: CACSARRNNQPQHF.

Here the CDR3 reads CASSEYGRAHRLNTEAFF. The CDR3 DNA reads TGTGCCAGCAGTGAATATGGACGGGCCCATAGATTGAACACTGAAGCTTTCTTT. This chain joins TRBV25-1 and TRBJ1-1, with D hard to call. The CDR3 spans 18 residues. CDR1 is MGHDK and CDR2 is SYGVNS in the germline V gene. Trimming took 0 bases from V and 0 from J, leaving 17 bases between them.

V is TRBV7-2 and J is TRBJ1-1, with D possibly being TRBD1 (5 bases). Per the germline V gene, CDR1 is SGHTA and CDR2 is FQGNSA. The CDR3 totals 15 residues. The germline V and J ends were trimmed by 4 bases and 5 bases, with 17 bases remaining between them. CDR3 coding DNA: TGTGCCAGCAGCTCCCAGGGTGCAAGGGAAACTGAAGCTTTCTTT. It encodes CASSSQGARETEAFF. The whole variable domain, remainder taken from reference TRBV7-2 and TRBJ1-1, is GAGVSQSPSNKVTEKGKDVELRCDPISGHTALYWYRQSLGQGLEFLIYFQGNSAPDKSGLPSDRFSAERTGGSVSTLTIQRTQQEDSAVYLCASSSQGARETEAFFGQGTRLTVV.

This clonotype was found a few times. A read error may account for a junction end that differs from germline. V is TRBV10-3 and J is TRBJ1-5; 7 positions agree with TRBD1. Germline CDR1 reads ENHRY; CDR2 reads SYGVKD. This CDR3 has 16 amino acids. DNA of the CDR3: TGTGCCAGCAGTTCGCCTGCCGGGACAGTAAATCAGCCCCAGCATTTT. This codes for CASSSPAGTVNQPQHF.

The gene calls are TRBV15 and TRBJ1-5; D is uncertain. V lost 1 base to trimming and J lost 9 bases, with 7 bases between them. The length of the CDR3 is 12 residues. Germline V gives CDR1 LNHNV, CDR2 YYDKDF (reference sequence). The CDR3 bases are TGTGCCACCAGCAGAGGAGTCGGGCCCCAGCATTTT. Protein: CATSRGVGPQHF. The full variable domain, completed using reference TRBV15 and TRBJ1-5, is DAMVIQNPRYQVTQFGKPVTLSCSQTLNHNVMYWYQQKSSQAPKLLFHYYDKDFNNEADTPDNFQSRRPNTSFCFLDIRSPGLGDTAMYLCATSRGVGPQHFGDGTRLSIL.

Comment on this clonotype: It may be a read error: a sequence one base away is much more abundant. CDR3 residues: CASSLERDRAREQCF. CDR3 bases: TGTGCCAGCAGCTTAGAACGGGACAGGGCCCGGGAGCAGTGCTTC. J is TRBJ2-7 and V is TRBV7-8; 9 bases are a match to TRBD1. The CDR3 spans 15 residues. Germline V gives CDR1 SGHVS, CDR2 FQNEAQ.